The source of this T cell receptor (beta chain) is a study of shared clonotypes between healthy human individuals. Study at large: Donor composition was a couple of women and three men, aged 18 to 49. Findings of the study overall: Among donors, the sharing of clonotypes was expected to be influenced by sequencing depth.

With 5 bases removed from V and 7 bases from J, the gap between germline ends came to 21 bases. In germline, CDR1 is SEHNR, CDR2 FQNEAQ (reference sequence). The CDR3 is 16 residues long. Method: immunoSEQ multiplex PCR; TCRdb's copy keeps in-frame clones and lacks some. The sample shows 520,000 or so clones, approximately 79% of them seen only once. Worth noting for this clone: Its antigen remains unidentified.

The sample consisted of PBMCs. The V and J genes are TRBV7-9 and TRBJ1-3; unclear D gene. This TCR was sampled from a woman aged 35 to 49 in good health. Some clones in this sample may be carry-over from other donors' samples. CDR3 sequence reads: CASSLGRAGRGNTIYF. CDR3 nucleotides: TGTGCCAGCAGCCTAGGGCGGGCAGGCCGTGGGAACACCATATATTTT.